Here is one TCR beta chain with its context. The clone's antigen remains unknown. It has no much larger one-base neighbor in the sample; base qualities were not kept. The sample comes from a study of blood T cell repertoires in COVID-19 (dated by TCRdb to 2020 to 2022). With respect to the entire study: Collaborator samples came from the United States, Italy and Spain and covered acute and convalescent phases of COVID-19. The material from the prospective study consisted of cDNA or gDNA derived from T cells, B-cell-depleted T cells, or PBMCs. Deeply sampled blood TCRbeta repertoires from subjects exposed to, actively infected with, or recovered from COVID-19 were included in the dataset. The repertoires were released in a freely available public database intended as a resource for research on the immune response to SARS-CoV-2. The samples were drawn from two sources: the first 160 participants of the ongoing ImmuneRACE study, and 950 to 1,500 subjects contributed by 6 global collaborators. The sample metadata nearly always contained a de-identified subject ID, COVID-19 status, age in years and sex. Where available, HLA class I and class II types were obtained from metadata supplied by the sample provider rather than from assay-based typing.

Study-wide conclusions, independent of this receptor: How much clinical and demographic metadata was included differed by source and by participant, and the metadata was provided uncurated.

Another Seattle source contributed samples from volunteer blood donors who had recovered from COVID-19. The collaborating institutions used their own protocols to collect whole blood in K2EDTA tubes. For TCRbeta analysis, collaborators shipped samples as frozen whole blood, isolated PBMCs, or DNA extracted from either of those sample types. TCRbeta CDR3 regions were amplified from genomic DNA using the immunoSEQ Assay, a bias-controlled multiplex PCR. In the authors' own workflow: The number of nucleated cells in each sample was estimated from the amplification of reference gene primers within the assay. Sequence reads were collapsed and filtered to measure the absolute abundance of every unique TCRbeta CDR3 rearrangement. Productive Simpson clonality was computed per sample as the square root of Simpson's diversity index over productive rearrangements. The immuneACCESS repertoire file appears here via TCRdb, limited to in-frame rearrangements. These files lack a portion of the clones; in checked studies, under half of the deficit traces to unresolved V genes, and the cause of the others is not known. The D gene and trimming were derived from the DNA, and the V and J assignments and clone size from that table. Counted in this sample were around 250,000 clones; about nine tenths of them appeared once. The ten largest account for around 1.5% of the sample.

The sequencing sample was made of peripheral blood. This TCR was sampled from a woman aged 60 to 75 who had recovered from COVID-19.

The CDR3 amino acid sequence is: CASSLTASGNTIYF. At the DNA level, the sequence is TGCGCCAGCAGCTTAACAGCTTCTGGAAACACCATATATTTT. The sequence joins TRBV5-1 to TRBJ1-3; the D gene lacks a confident call. The CDR3 contains 14 residues, cysteine and phenylalanine counted. Of the read, only the CDR3 DNA is kept; its 42 bases are in frame from base 1. Deletion took 2 bases off V and 1 base off J, with a span of 7 bases between the germline ends. CDR1 and CDR2 are drawn from the germline V gene: SGHRS, YFSETQ.